This entry lists 26 T cell receptor beta chains sequenced from one sample in a study of lymphopenia after photon versus proton radiotherapy. Method: immunoSEQ multiplex PCR; TCRdb's copy keeps in-frame clones and lacks some. In the table there are roughly 49,000 clones, 92% of which are singletons. The sample in question was peripheral blood, obtained from a patient treated with photon-based radiotherapy. These receptors were taken from a woman in her thirties or forties with cholangiocarcinoma.

The V and J genes are TRBV9 and TRBJ1-5, with D hard to call. The germline gives CDR1 SGDLS, CDR2 YYNGEE. This CDR3 is built from 12 residues. Deletions cut 4 bases from V and 7 bases from J, with 9 bases between. CDR3 in amino acids: CASSQGAQPQHF. For the CDR3, the DNA is TGTGCCAGCAGCCAAGGAGCACAGCCCCAGCATTTT. Combining the CDR3 with reference TRBV9 and TRBJ1-5 gives the whole variable domain DSGVTQTPKHLITATGQRVTLRCSPRSGDLSVYWYQQSLDQGLQFLIQYYNGEERAKGNILERFSAQQFPDLHSELNLSSLELGDSALYFCASSQGAQPQHFGDGTRLSIL.

The CDR3 region has the DNA TGTGCCAGCAGCGTAGCTACAGGGGGCGGAGAAAAACTGTTTTTT. It translates to CASSVATGGGEKLFF. The V call is TRBV9, the J call TRBJ1-4; 9 positions match TRBD1. In germline, CDR1 is SGDLS, CDR2 YYNGEE. The CDR3 spans 15 residues. Germline trimming cut 0 bases from V and 8 bases from J; bases unmatched to any gene: 5.

The V call is TRBV5-5, the J call TRBJ1-1, with 8 bases lining up with TRBD1. Losses at the gene ends were 0 bases for V and 2 bases for J; bases not matched to a gene: 6. The CDR3 is 16 residues long. In germline, CDR1 is SGHKS, CDR2 YYEKEE (reference sequence). The CDR3 coding sequence is TGTGCCAGCAGCTTGGTAGGGACAGGCTATAACACTGAAGCTTTCTTT. Its protein product is CASSLVGTGYNTEAFF.

The genes are TRBV6-5 and TRBJ1-2; tentative D call: TRBD1 (5 bases). CDR3 length equals 14 residues. Per the germline V gene, CDR1 is MNHEY and CDR2 is SVGAGI. V was shortened by 7 bases and J by 8 bases, with 20 bases between the two germline ends. DNA for the CDR3: TGTGCCAGCATCCCCGTGAGGGGAAGGCGCGGCTACACCTTC. This sequence encodes CASIPVRGRRGYTF.

The V gene is TRBV7-3, the J gene TRBJ2-1, with 10 bases matching TRBD2. The CDR3 sequence is 17 residues long. Germline V gene lookup returns CDR1 SGHTA and CDR2 FQGTGA. Trimming at V came to 5 bases and at J to 6 bases, leaving 13 bases not matched to a gene. The CDR3 here is CASSHPGSSGRSNEQFF. As DNA, the CDR3 is TGTGCCAGCAGCCACCCCGGGAGTAGCGGGAGGAGCAATGAGCAGTTCTTC.

The genes are TRBV7-9 and TRBJ2-7; D assignment may be TRBD1 or TRBD2 (7 bases each). This CDR3 is 14 amino acids long. V lost 4 bases and J lost 3, with 13 bases in between. The germline V gene encodes CDR1 SEHNR and CDR2 FQNEAQ (reference sequence). The CDR3 bases are TGTGCCAGCAGCTCGGACAGGACTAGCTACGAGCAGTACTTC. Translating gives CASSSDRTSYEQYF.

The V gene is TRBV6-6, the J gene TRBJ2-7; D possibly corresponds to TRBD1 (6 bases). V gave up 4 bases and J gave up 3 bases, with 19 bases separating them. CDR3 length: 16 amino acids. The germline V gene has CDR1 MNHNY and CDR2 SVGAGI (reference sequence). CDR3 region: CASSSTGQNLIYEQYF. The CDR3 DNA sequence: TGTGCCAGCAGTTCCACAGGGCAGAACCTTATCTACGAGCAGTACTTC.

V and J are TRBV11-1 and TRBJ1-2; D is unclear. The CDR3 length is 13 residues. Trimming left V 5 bases short and J 8 bases short, with 15 bases between. From germline, CDR1 is SGHAT and CDR2 FQDESV (reference sequence). The CDR3 spells CASSRTLERGYTF. CDR3 coding DNA: TGTGCCAGCAGCCGAACCCTGGAGAGGGGCTACACCTTC.

V gene TRBV7-8 combines with J gene TRBJ2-7, with D maybe TRBD2 (5 bases). Germline V CDR1 and CDR2: SGHVS, FQNEAQ. The CDR3 has 13 residues. V lost 7 bases to trimming and J lost 9 bases, with 19 bases between them. This CDR3 is CASNYGGPQVQYF. The CDR3 DNA is TGTGCCAGCAACTACGGCGGGCCCCAAGTGCAGTACTTC.

The table lists this clone with a count of one. The rearrangement uses TRBV5-1 and TRBJ2-3, with a weak D call TRBD1 (5 bases). CDR1 SGHRS and CDR2 YFSETQ come from the germline V gene. This CDR3 spans 18 amino acids. The V end lost 3 bases, the J end lost 4 bases, and 24 bases lay between the germline ends. This chain's CDR3 is CASSSRPVGVVSADTQYF. CDR3 nucleotide sequence: TGCGCCAGCAGCTCCCGCCCGGTAGGGGTGGTTTCGGCAGATACGCAGTATTTT.

The rearrangement links TRBV7-2 to TRBJ1-2; 7 positions match TRBD1. Germline V CDR1 and CDR2: SGHTA, FQGNSA. V was pared by 6 bases and J by 6 bases, with 7 bases of the junction left unmatched. The CDR3 contains 13 residues. CDR3 nucleotide sequence: TGTGCCAGCAGATGGACAGGCGGTCATGGCTACACCTTC. The encoded protein is CASRWTGGHGYTF. The complete variable domain, with remaining parts taken from reference TRBV7-2 and TRBJ1-2, reads GAGVSQSPSNKVTEKGKDVELRCDPISGHTALYWYRQSLGQGLEFLIYFQGNSAPDKSGLPSDRFSAERTGGSVSTLTIQRTQQEDSAVYLCASRWTGGHGYTFGSGTRLTVV.

This chain uses TRBV5-1 with TRBJ1-2; D ambiguous. The CDR3 has 16 amino acids. V dropped 3 bases and J dropped 6 bases, with 21 bases sitting between them. CDR1 SGHRS and CDR2 YFSETQ come from the germline V gene. The CDR3 DNA follows: TGCGCCAGCAGCTCCAAACAGTTTCCAGTCACTGATGGCTACACCTTC. Encoded protein: CASSSKQFPVTDGYTF. Combining the CDR3 with reference TRBV5-1 and TRBJ1-2 gives the whole variable domain KAGVTQTPRYLIKTRGQQVTLSCSPISGHRSVSWYQQTPGQGLQFLFEYFSETQRNKGNFPGRFSGRQFSNSRSEMNVSTLELGDSALYLCASSSKQFPVTDGYTFGSGTRLTVV.

The genes are TRBV2 and TRBJ1-5; no reliable D call. CDR1 is SNHLY and CDR2 is FYNNEI in the germline V gene. The V gene lost 1 base and the J gene lost 4 bases, with 14 bases spanning the gap. The CDR3 has 16 amino acids. CDR3 sequence (DNA): TGTGCCAGCAGTGAAGGAGGCAGGAGGAGGAATCAGCCCCAGCATTTT. This encodes CASSEGGRRRNQPQHF.

The chain has TRBV5-1 and TRBJ2-7; perhaps D is TRBD1 or TRBD2 (6 bases each). The CDR3 runs to 14 residues. Germline CDR1 reads SGHRS; CDR2 reads YFSETQ. V was clipped by 4 bases and J by 5 bases, with 16 bases between them. The CDR3 DNA sequence: TGCGCCAGCAGCGTGGTCGGAGGGGGGAACGAGCAGTACTTC. The encoded protein is CASSVVGGGNEQYF.

This chain uses TRBV9 with TRBJ2-3; the match to TRBD2 covers 7 bases. The CDR3 length is 14 residues. V lost 3 bases to trimming and J lost 2 bases; unmatched junction nucleotides: 3. Germline V lookup: CDR1 SGDLS, CDR2 YYNGEE. CDR3: CASSDRDYTDTQYF. The CDR3 region has the DNA TGTGCCAGCAGCGACCGGGACTACACAGATACGCAGTATTTT.

The V call is TRBV9, the J call TRBJ2-7; 9 nucleotides agree with TRBD2. The germline CDR1 and CDR2 sequences are SGDLS and YYNGEE. V lost 3 bases to trimming and J lost 5 bases; unmatched junction nucleotides: 6. The CDR3 length is 14 residues. This CDR3 reads CASSAGLAIDEQYF. The CDR3 coding sequence is TGTGCCAGCAGCGCCGGACTAGCGATTGACGAGCAGTACTTC.

The rearrangement joins TRBV29-1 to TRBJ2-5; D gene unclear. The assigned J gene may be wrong: the sequence end matches TRBJ2-7 better. Germline CDR1 and CDR2: SQVTM and ANQGSEA. This CDR3 comprises 13 residues. The CDR3 here is CSVESGRSYEQYF. The CDR3 bases are TGCAGCGTTGAGTCTGGCAGATCCTACGAGCAGTACTTC.

This rearrangement joins TRBV2 to TRBJ1-2; TRBD1 is a possible D gene (5 bases). The CDR3 extends over 17 amino acids. CDR1 and CDR2 (germline): SNHLY, FYNNEI. With 3 bases removed from V and 1 base from J, the gap between germline ends came to 18 bases. As DNA, the CDR3 is TGTGCCAGCAGTGATGACAGCGAATCTTATTTTAACTATGGCTACACCTTC. The encoded protein is CASSDDSESYFNYGYTF. Using reference TRBV2 and TRBJ1-2 for the parts outside the CDR3, the full variable domain is EPEVTQTPSHQVTQMGQEVILRCVPISNHLYFYWYRQILGQKVEFLVSFYNNEISEKSEIFDDQFSVERPDGSNFTLKIRSTKLEDSAMYFCASSDDSESYFNYGYTFGSGTRLTVV.

The chain joins TRBV27 to TRBJ1-1; D is possibly TRBD1 (6 bases). This CDR3 region has 12 residues. Trimming removed 6 bases from V and 4 bases from J, with 9 bases in between. The germline V gene encodes CDR1 MNHEY and CDR2 SMNVEV (reference sequence). CDR3 bases: TGTGCCAGCAGGGGGGCGAGCACTGAAGCTTTCTTT. Translation gives CASRGASTEAFF.

The chain combines TRBV28 with TRBJ1-1; D perhaps matches TRBD1 (6 bases). The V end lost 2 bases, the J end lost 1 base, and 8 bases lay between the germline ends. The CDR3 loop spans 14 amino acids. Germline V gene sequence: CDR1 MDHEN, CDR2 SYDVKM. The CDR3 reads CASSLAGANTEAFF. The CDR3 DNA is TGTGCCAGCAGTTTAGCAGGGGCGAACACTGAAGCTTTCTTT.

This chain uses TRBV9 with TRBJ1-1; tentatively, D is TRBD1 (5 bases). The CDR3 consists of 12 residues. Trimming left V 4 bases short and J 5 bases short, with 9 bases between. Germline values: CDR1 SGDLS, CDR2 YYNGEE. Here the CDR3 DNA reads TGTGCCAGCAGCACCCCAGGGACTGAAGCTTTCTTT. Residues: CASSTPGTEAFF.

This chain uses TRBV10-3 with TRBJ2-1; D might be TRBD2 (6 bases). V lost 7 bases, J lost 0 bases, and 13 bases lay in between. Germline values: CDR1 ENHRY, CDR2 SYGVKD. The CDR3 length is 15 residues. The CDR3 DNA reads TGTGCCATCAAGGGAGGCCTGAGCTCCTACAATGAGCAGTTCTTC. It is translated as CAIKGGLSSYNEQFF.

V gene TRBV7-6 combines with J gene TRBJ1-1; D perhaps matches TRBD1 (6 bases). The germline V gene has CDR1 SGHVS and CDR2 FNYEAQ. The CDR3 extends over 14 amino acids. Trimming left V 3 bases short and J 4 bases short, with 12 bases between. This chain's CDR3 is CASSLGAGVTEAFF. CDR3 coding DNA: TGTGCCAGCAGCTTGGGGGCGGGGGTCACTGAAGCTTTCTTT.

The chain employs TRBV28 and TRBJ1-5, with D perhaps matching TRBD1 (5 bases). Trimming shortened V by 7 bases and J by 6 bases, and 22 bases separated the two germline ends. Per the germline V gene, CDR1 is MDHEN and CDR2 is SYDVKM. CDR3 length: 16 residues. The CDR3 coding sequence is TGTGCCAGCAACTTAGGGTTGGCGGGGGTTCGTCAGCCCCAGCATTTT. Translating it yields CASNLGLAGVRQPQHF. Complete variable domain (other parts from reference TRBV28 and TRBJ1-5): DVKVTQSSRYLVKRTGEKVFLECVQDMDHENMFWYRQDPGLGLRLIYFSYDVKMKEKGDIPEGYSVSREKKERFSLILESASTNQTSMYLCASNLGLAGVRQPQHFGDGTRLSIL.

The J gene is TRBJ2-7, the V gene TRBV4-1, with D perhaps matching TRBD2 (6 bases). This CDR3 spans 16 amino acids. From germline, CDR1 is MGHRA and CDR2 YSYEKL. Trimming took 0 bases from V and 1 from J, leaving 13 bases between them. This chain's CDR3 is CASSQDLTGESYEQYF. The DNA of the CDR3 is TGCGCCAGCAGCCAAGATCTTACGGGGGAGTCCTACGAGCAGTACTTC.

V gene TRBV30 combines with J gene TRBJ2-2, with 7 bases fitting TRBD2. The CDR3 runs 16 residues. With 2 bases clipped from V and 0 bases from J, the junction kept 6 bases outside the gene matches. Germline V gives CDR1 GTSNPN, CDR2 SVGIG (reference sequence). The CDR3 nucleotides read TGTGCCTGGAGTTATCGGCGGGGGACGAACACCGGGGAGCTGTTTTTT. Its protein is CAWSYRRGTNTGELFF.